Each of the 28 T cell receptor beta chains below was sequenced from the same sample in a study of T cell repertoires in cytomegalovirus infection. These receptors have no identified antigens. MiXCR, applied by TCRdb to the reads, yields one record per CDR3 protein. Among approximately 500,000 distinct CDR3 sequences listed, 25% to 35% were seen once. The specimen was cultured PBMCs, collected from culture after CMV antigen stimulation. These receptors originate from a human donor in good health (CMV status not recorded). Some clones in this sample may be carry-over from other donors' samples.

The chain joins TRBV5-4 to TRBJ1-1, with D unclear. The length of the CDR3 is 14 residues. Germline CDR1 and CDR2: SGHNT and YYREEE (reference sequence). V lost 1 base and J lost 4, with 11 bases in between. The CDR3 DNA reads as TGTGCCAGCAGCTTGTTGTCAAGGCCCACTGAAGCTTTCTTT. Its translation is CASSLLSRPTEAFF.

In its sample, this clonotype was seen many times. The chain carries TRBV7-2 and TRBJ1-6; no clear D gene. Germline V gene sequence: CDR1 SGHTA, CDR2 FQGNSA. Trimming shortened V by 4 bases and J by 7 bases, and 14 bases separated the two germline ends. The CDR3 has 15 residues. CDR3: CASSYGPSRNSPLHF. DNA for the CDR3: TGTGCCAGCAGCTACGGGCCCTCGAGAAATTCACCCCTCCACTTT.

CDR3 protein: CASGWGGGSRTDTQYF. The DNA of the CDR3 is TGTGCCAGCGGCTGGGGTGGGGGGTCACGCACAGATACGCAGTATTTT. V is TRBV27 and J is TRBJ2-3; D perhaps matches TRBD2 (6 bases). The germline V gene has CDR1 MNHEY and CDR2 SMNVEV (reference sequence). V was pared by 8 bases and J by 1 base, with 19 bases between. CDR3 length: 16 residues.

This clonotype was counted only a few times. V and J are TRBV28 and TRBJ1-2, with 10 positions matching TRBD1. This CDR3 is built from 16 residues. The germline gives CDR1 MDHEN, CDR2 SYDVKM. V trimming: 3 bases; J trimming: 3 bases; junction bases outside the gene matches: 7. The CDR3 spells CASSLAGTGVDYGYTF. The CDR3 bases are TGTGCCAGCAGTTTGGCAGGGACAGGGGTTGACTATGGCTACACCTTC.

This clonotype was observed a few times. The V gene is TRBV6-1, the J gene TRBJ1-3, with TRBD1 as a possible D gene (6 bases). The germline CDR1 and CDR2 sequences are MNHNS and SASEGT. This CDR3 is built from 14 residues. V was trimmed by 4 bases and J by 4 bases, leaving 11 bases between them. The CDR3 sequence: CASSVGADGNTIYF. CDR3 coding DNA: TGTGCCAGCAGTGTGGGGGCCGACGGAAACACCATATATTTT.

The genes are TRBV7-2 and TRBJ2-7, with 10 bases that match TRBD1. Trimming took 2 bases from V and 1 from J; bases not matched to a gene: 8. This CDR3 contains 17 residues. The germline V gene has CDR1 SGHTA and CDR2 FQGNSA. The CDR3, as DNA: TGTGCCAGCAGCTTAAATGGACAGGGGGTTAGGTCCTACGAGCAGTACTTC. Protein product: CASSLNGQGVRSYEQYF.

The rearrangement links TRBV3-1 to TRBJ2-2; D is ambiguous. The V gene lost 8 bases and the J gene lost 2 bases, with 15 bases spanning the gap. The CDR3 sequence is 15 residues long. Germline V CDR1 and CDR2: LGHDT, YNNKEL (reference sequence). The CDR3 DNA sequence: TGTGCCAGCCACGTAGGGCGCGCCAACACCGGGGAGCTGTTTTTT. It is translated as CASHVGRANTGELFF.

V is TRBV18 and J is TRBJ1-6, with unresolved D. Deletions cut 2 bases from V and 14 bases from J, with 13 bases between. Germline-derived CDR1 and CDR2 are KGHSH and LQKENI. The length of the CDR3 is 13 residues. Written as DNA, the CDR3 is TGTGCCAGCTCACCATTTGGGGAACCATCCCTCCACTTT. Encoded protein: CASSPFGEPSLHF.

This chain's CDR3 is CASSLHRAGGNQPQHF. The CDR3 DNA reads TGTGCCAGCAGCCTACACAGGGCGGGGGGCAATCAGCCCCAGCATTTT. This chain links TRBV7-2 with TRBJ1-5, with a possible D match to TRBD1 (6 bases). Between the trimmed V and J ends, which lost 5 bases and 2 bases, there was a span of 16 bases. The germline gives CDR1 SGHTA, CDR2 FQGNSA. The CDR3 runs to 16 residues.

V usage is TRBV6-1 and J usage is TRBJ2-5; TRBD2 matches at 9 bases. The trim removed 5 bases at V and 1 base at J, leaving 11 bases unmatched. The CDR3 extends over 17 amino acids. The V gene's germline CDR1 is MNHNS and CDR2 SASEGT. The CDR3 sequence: CASSQGLSSGIQETQYF. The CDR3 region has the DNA TGTGCCAGCAGTCAAGGACTCTCTAGCGGGATCCAAGAGACCCAGTACTTC.

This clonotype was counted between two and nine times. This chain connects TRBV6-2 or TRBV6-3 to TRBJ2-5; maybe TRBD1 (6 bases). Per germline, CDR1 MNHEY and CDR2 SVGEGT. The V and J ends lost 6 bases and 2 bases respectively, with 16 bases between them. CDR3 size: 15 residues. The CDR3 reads CASSVWTVGQETQYF. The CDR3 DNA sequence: TGTGCCAGCAGCGTATGGACAGTTGGGCAAGAGACCCAGTACTTC.

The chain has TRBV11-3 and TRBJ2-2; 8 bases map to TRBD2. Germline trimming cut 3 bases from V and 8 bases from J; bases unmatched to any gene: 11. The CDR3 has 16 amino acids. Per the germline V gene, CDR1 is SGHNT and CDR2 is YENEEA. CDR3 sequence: CASSFRMGVAGGELFF. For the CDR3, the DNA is TGTGCCAGCAGCTTTCGGATGGGGGTAGCGGGAGGGGAGCTGTTTTTT.

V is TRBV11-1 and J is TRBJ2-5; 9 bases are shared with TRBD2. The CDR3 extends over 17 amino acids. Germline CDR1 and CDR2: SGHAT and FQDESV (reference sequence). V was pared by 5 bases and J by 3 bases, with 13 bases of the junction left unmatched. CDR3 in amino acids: CASSQSGLAGQEETQYF. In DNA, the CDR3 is TGTGCCAGCAGCCAGAGTGGGCTAGCGGGACAAGAAGAGACCCAGTACTTC.

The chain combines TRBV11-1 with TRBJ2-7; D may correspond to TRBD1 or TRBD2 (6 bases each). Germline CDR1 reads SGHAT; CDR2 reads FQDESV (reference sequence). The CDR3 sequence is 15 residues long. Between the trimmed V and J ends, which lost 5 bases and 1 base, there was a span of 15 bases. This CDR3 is CASSTPSGASYEQYF. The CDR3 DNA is TGTGCCAGCAGCACCCCGTCGGGGGCTTCCTACGAGCAGTACTTC.

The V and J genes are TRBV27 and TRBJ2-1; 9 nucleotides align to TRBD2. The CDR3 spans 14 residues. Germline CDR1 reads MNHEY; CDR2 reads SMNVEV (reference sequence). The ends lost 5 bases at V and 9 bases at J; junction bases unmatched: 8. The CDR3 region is CASSRREGASEQFF. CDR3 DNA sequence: TGTGCCAGCAGTCGGCGGGAGGGGGCCTCTGAGCAGTTCTTC.

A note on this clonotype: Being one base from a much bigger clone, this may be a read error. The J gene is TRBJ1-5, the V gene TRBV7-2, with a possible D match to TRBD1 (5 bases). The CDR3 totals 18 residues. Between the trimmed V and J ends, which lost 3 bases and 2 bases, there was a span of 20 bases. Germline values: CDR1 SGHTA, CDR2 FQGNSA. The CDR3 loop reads CASSLILGDVYGNQPQHF. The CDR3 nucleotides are TGTGCCAGCAGCTTGATCCTGGGGGATGTATATGGCAATCAGCCCCAGCATTTT.

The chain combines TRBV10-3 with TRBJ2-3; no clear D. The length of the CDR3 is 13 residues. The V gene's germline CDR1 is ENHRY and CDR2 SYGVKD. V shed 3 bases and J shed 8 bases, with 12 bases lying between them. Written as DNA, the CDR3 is TGTGCCATCAGTGATTCCTTAGCTGTTACGCAGTATTTT. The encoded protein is CAISDSLAVTQYF.

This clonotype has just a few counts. The CDR3 DNA sequence: TGCGCCAGCAGCCAAGCATTTTCCGGGACAGCTTATGACCGGCTCTACGAGCAGTACTTC. Its protein product is CASSQAFSGTAYDRLYEQYF. The V call is TRBV4-1, the J call TRBJ2-7; 7 bases line up with TRBD1. The trim removed 1 base at V and 3 bases at J, leaving 21 bases unmatched. The CDR3 loop spans 20 amino acids. CDR1 is MGHRA, CDR2 YSYEKL, per germline.

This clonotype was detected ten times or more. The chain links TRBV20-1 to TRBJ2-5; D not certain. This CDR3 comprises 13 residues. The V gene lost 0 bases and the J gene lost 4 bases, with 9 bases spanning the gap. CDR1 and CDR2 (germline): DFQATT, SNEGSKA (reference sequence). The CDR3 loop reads CSAREGSIETQYF. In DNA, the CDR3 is TGCAGTGCTAGAGAAGGGTCTATAGAGACCCAGTACTTC.

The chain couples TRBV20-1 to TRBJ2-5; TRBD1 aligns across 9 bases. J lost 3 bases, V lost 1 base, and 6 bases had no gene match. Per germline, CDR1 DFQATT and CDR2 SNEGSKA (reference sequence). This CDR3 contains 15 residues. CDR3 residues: CSARVGDRAEETQYF. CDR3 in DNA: TGCAGTGCTAGAGTGGGGGACAGGGCCGAAGAGACCCAGTACTTC.

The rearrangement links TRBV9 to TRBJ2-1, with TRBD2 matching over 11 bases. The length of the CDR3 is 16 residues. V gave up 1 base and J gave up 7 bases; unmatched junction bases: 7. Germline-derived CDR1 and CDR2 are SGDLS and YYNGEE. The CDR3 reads CASSVRATSGINEQFF. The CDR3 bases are TGTGCCAGCAGCGTAAGGGCGACTAGCGGGATAAATGAGCAGTTCTTC.

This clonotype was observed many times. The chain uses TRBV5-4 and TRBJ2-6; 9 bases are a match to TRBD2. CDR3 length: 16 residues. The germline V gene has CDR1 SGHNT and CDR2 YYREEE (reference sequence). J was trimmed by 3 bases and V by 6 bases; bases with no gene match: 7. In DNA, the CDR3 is TGTGCCAGCAAAGTGCGGGGGGGGCTTGGGGCCAACGTCCTGACTTTC. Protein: CASKVRGGLGANVLTF.

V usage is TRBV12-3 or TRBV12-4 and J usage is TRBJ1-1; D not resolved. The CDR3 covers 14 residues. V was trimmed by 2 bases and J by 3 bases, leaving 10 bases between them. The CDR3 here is CASSLSSQYTEAFF. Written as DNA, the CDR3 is TGTGCCAGCAGTTTAAGCTCACAGTACACTGAAGCTTTCTTT.

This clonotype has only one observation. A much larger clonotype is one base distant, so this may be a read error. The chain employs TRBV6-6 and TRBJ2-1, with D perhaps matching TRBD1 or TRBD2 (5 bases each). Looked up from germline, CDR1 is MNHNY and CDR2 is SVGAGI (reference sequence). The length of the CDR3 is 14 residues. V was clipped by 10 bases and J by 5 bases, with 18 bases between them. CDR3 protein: CATKEWDRNNEQFF. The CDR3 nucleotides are TGTGCCACCAAAGAGTGGGACCGCAACAATGAGCAGTTCTTC.

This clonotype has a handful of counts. The CDR3 loop reads CASRSGPKNTEAFF. CDR3 coding DNA: TGTGCCAGCAGATCGGGACCGAAGAACACTGAAGCTTTCTTT. This chain uses TRBV6-5 with TRBJ1-1; D possibly corresponds to TRBD1 (5 bases). V was cut by 6 bases and J by 1 base, with 12 bases left in between. Germline lookup yields CDR1 MNHEY and CDR2 SVGAGI. The CDR3 runs to 14 residues.

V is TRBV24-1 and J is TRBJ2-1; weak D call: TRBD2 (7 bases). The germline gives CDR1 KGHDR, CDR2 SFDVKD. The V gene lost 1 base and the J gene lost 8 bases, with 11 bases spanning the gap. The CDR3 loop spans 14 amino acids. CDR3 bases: TGTGCCACCAGTGATTTATTAGGGGGGGATGAGCAGTTCTTC. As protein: CATSDLLGGDEQFF.

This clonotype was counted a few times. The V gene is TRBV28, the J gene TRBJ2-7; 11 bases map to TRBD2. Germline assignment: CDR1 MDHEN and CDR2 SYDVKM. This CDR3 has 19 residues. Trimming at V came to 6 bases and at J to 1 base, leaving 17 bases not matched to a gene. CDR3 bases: TGTGCCAGCAGGAGTCCGGGACTAGCGGTGGTGGGACCTTCCTACGAGCAGTACTTC. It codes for CASRSPGLAVVGPSYEQYF.

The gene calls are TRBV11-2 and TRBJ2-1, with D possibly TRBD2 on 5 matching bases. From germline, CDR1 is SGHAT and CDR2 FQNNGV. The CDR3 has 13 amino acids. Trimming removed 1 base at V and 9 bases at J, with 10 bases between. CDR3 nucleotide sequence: TGTGCCAGCAGCTTAGGAGCGAGCGGTGAGCAGTTCTTC. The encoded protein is CASSLGASGEQFF.